A single sample gave rise to the 23 T cell receptor beta chains below, sequenced in a study of blood T cell repertoires in COVID-19. Assay: immunoSEQ multiplex PCR; the TCRdb copy retains only in-frame clones and omits some. The table includes roughly 150,000 clones, 80% to 90% detected once. The sample was peripheral blood. These receptors were collected from a woman in her seventies with COVID-19, enrolled during active disease.

CDR3 in DNA: TGTGCCAGCAAATTTCTAGCGGGCCCCTCCTACGAGCAGTACTTC. Its translation: CASKFLAGPSYEQYF. The rearrangement joins TRBV2 to TRBJ2-7, with 8 nucleotides matching TRBD2. The CDR3 has 15 amino acids. Per germline, CDR1 SNHLY and CDR2 FYNNEI. J was trimmed by 0 bases and V by 7 bases; bases with no gene match: 8.

This chain connects TRBV7-9 to TRBJ1-2, with 8 positions matching TRBD1. CDR3 size: 15 residues. CDR1 is SEHNR and CDR2 is FQNEAQ in the germline V gene (reference sequence). With 6 bases clipped from V and 4 bases from J, the junction kept 10 bases outside the gene matches. The CDR3 bases are TGTGCCAGCAGGGGCGGTACAGGGGGGTCCTATGGCTACACCTTC. As protein: CASRGGTGGSYGYTF.

The CDR3 bases are TGTGCCAGCAGTCACCTCCTTGCGGGGGTATACGAGCAGTACTTC. Amino acids: CASSHLLAGVYEQYF. The rearrangement links TRBV27 to TRBJ2-7; 7 nucleotides align to TRBD2. There are 15 residues in the CDR3. V was clipped by 5 bases and J by 4 bases; unmatched bases: 11. Germline V CDR1 and CDR2: MNHEY, SMNVEV (reference sequence).

The J gene is TRBJ1-6, the V gene TRBV25-1; D is possibly TRBD1 (6 bases). The V gene's germline CDR1 is MGHDK and CDR2 SYGVNS. The CDR3 is made up of 14 amino acids. The V end was cut by 6 bases, the J end by 9 bases, with 15 bases between. CDR3 DNA: TGTGCCAGCAGCCTCGGAACAGGGATTTCACCCCTCCACTTT. Translated, it gives CASSLGTGISPLHF.

J is TRBJ2-1 and V is TRBV27, with D perhaps TRBD2 (5 bases). The CDR3 sequence is 17 residues long. Germline V lookup: CDR1 MNHEY, CDR2 SMNVEV (reference sequence). V was trimmed by 5 bases and J by 0 bases, leaving 17 bases between them. CDR3 sequence: CASSISTSSSSYNEQFF. The CDR3 DNA is TGTGCCAGCAGTATCTCCACTAGTTCAAGCTCCTACAATGAGCAGTTCTTC.

In this sample, this clone turned up a few times. The gene calls are TRBV24-1 and TRBJ2-1; 10 bases map to TRBD2. Germline CDR1 KGHDR, CDR2 SFDVKD. This CDR3 has 16 residues. With 0 bases clipped from V and 5 bases from J, the junction kept 3 bases outside the gene matches. CDR3 DNA: TGTGCCACCAGTGATTTGACTAGCGGGGAGAACAATGAGCAGTTCTTC. This sequence encodes CATSDLTSGENNEQFF.

This clone has just one count. This rearrangement joins TRBV2 to TRBJ1-4; no clear D gene. Germline V CDR1 and CDR2: SNHLY, FYNNEI. The V end lost 3 bases, the J end lost 7 bases, and 15 bases lay between the germline ends. CDR3 length equals 15 residues. The CDR3 DNA follows: TGTGCCAGCAGTGAGAGAGGGAGCGAGGCTGAAAAACTGTTTTTT. This gives the protein CASSERGSEAEKLFF.

The genes are TRBV7-2 and TRBJ1-6; possibly TRBD1 for D (5 bases). The V gene's germline CDR1 is SGHTA and CDR2 FQGNSA. CDR3 length equals 13 residues. Trimming took off 5 bases at V and 14 bases at J, with 16 bases between the two ends. The CDR3 protein is CASSKPPGVTLHF. CDR3 DNA: TGTGCCAGCAGCAAACCCCCGGGGGTAACCCTCCACTTT.

The genes are TRBV5-1 and TRBJ2-1; TRBD2 aligns across 16 bases. This CDR3 comprises 16 residues. Trimming cost V 4 bases and J 8 bases; bases outside gene matches: 6. Germline values: CDR1 SGHRS, CDR2 YFSETQ. CDR3 in DNA: TGCGCCAGCAGCCTAGGGACTAGCGGGGGGGCCCATGAGCAGTTCTTC. Amino acids: CASSLGTSGGAHEQFF. Combining the CDR3 with reference TRBV5-1 and TRBJ2-1 gives the whole variable domain KAGVTQTPRYLIKTRGQQVTLSCSPISGHRSVSWYQQTPGQGLQFLFEYFSETQRNKGNFPGRFSGRQFSNSRSEMNVSTLELGDSALYLCASSLGTSGGAHEQFFGPGTRLTVL.

The chain carries TRBV12-5 and TRBJ2-5; TRBD1 matches 11 bases. This CDR3 spans 16 amino acids. The J segment lost 5 bases and the V segment lost 6 bases, leaving 11 bases of the junction unmatched. CDR1 LGHNT and CDR2 FRNRAP come from the germline V gene. The CDR3 region is CASGQARTGGLETQYF. CDR3 nucleotide sequence: TGTGCTAGTGGCCAGGCCCGGACAGGGGGCCTGGAGACCCAGTACTTC.

The chain has TRBV30 and TRBJ1-2; 10 nucleotides match TRBD1. Trimming at V came to 8 bases and at J to 6 bases, leaving 3 bases not matched to a gene. CDR1 is GTSNPN, CDR2 SVGIG, per germline (reference sequence). CDR3 size: 11 residues. This CDR3 is CARQGANGYTF. CDR3 DNA: TGTGCCCGACAGGGGGCGAATGGCTACACCTTC.

The rearrangement links TRBV5-1 to TRBJ1-2; D might be TRBD1 (5 bases). CDR1 and CDR2 (germline): SGHRS, YFSETQ. This CDR3 is built from 16 residues. V was cut by 0 bases and J by 6 bases, with 18 bases left in between. Here the CDR3 DNA reads TGCGCCAGCAGCTTGGCCCCCGGACAAGAAAGAAATGGCTACACCTTC. Translated, it gives CASSLAPGQERNGYTF.

V is TRBV27 and J is TRBJ2-1; the match to TRBD2 covers 10 bases. CDR1 and CDR2 from the germline V gene are MNHEY and SMNVEV (reference sequence). Unmatched junction bases numbered 6, after V lost 0 bases and J lost 4 bases. The CDR3 consists of 17 residues. Written as DNA, the CDR3 is TGTGCCAGCAGTTTATCTTCTAGCGGGGGCCAGTACAATGAGCAGTTCTTC. This translates into CASSLSSSGGQYNEQFF.

A note on this clone: The sample carries other DNA sequences with the same CDR3. The chain has TRBV5-6 and TRBJ2-7; no clear D. With 0 bases removed from V and 1 base from J, the gap between germline ends came to 5 bases. CDR1 is SGHDT and CDR2 is YYEEEE in the germline V gene. This CDR3 spans 13 amino acids. The CDR3 here is CASSLAGSYEQYF. In DNA form, the CDR3 reads TGTGCCAGCAGCTTGGCCGGTTCCTACGAGCAGTACTTC.

This clone came up a few times. The V call is TRBV30, the J call TRBJ1-3; the match to TRBD1 covers 7 bases. Germline values: CDR1 GTSNPN, CDR2 SVGIG (reference sequence). CDR3 length: 15 residues. The V and J ends lost 5 bases and 2 bases, in that order; junction bases with no gene match: 9. CDR3 residues: CAWDTGDWAGNTIYF. CDR3 bases: TGTGCCTGGGACACAGGGGACTGGGCTGGAAACACCATATATTTT.

The chain links TRBV11-2 to TRBJ1-1, with D possibly being TRBD1 (5 bases). CDR3 size: 15 residues. V shed 3 bases and J shed 0 bases, with 11 bases lying between them. The germline gives CDR1 SGHAT, CDR2 FQNNGV. CDR3 loop: CASSFFRAMNTEAFF. CDR3 bases: TGTGCCAGCAGCTTTTTCAGGGCAATGAACACTGAAGCTTTCTTT.

In DNA form, the CDR3 reads TGTGCCACCAGTGATTTACAGAACTATGGCTACACCTTC. This gives the protein CATSDLQNYGYTF. The chain has TRBV24-1 and TRBJ1-2; D gene ambiguous. The CDR3 covers 13 residues. CDR1 and CDR2 from the germline V gene are KGHDR and SFDVKD. V was pared by 1 base and J by 2 bases, with 4 bases between.

The chain combines TRBV21-1 with TRBJ1-1. TRBV21-1 is a documented pseudogene. The CDR3 length is 15 residues. The CDR3 DNA sequence: TGTGCCAGCAGCAAATGGCACCCGGCCACGGGGGAAGCTTTCTTT. It encodes CASSKWHPATGEAFF.

This chain connects TRBV18 to TRBJ2-2, with 7 positions matching TRBD1. V gave up 1 base and J gave up 0 bases; unmatched junction bases: 5. The CDR3 extends over 17 amino acids. Germline V CDR1 and CDR2: KGHSH, LQKENI. CDR3 coding DNA: TGTGCCAGCTCACCACAGGGGGCAAGTACGAACACCGGGGAGCTGTTTTTT. It encodes CASSPQGASTNTGELFF.

The chain couples TRBV25-1 to TRBJ1-2, with unresolved D. This CDR3 contains 14 residues. Germline CDR1 and CDR2: MGHDK and SYGVNS. V was cut by 3 bases and J by 3 bases, with 11 bases left in between. The DNA of the CDR3 is TGTGCCAGCAGTGATTATCCCCCAGACTATGGCTACACCTTC. Protein sequence: CASSDYPPDYGYTF.

CDR3 DNA: TGCGCCAGCAGCTTTGTAACGCAGCGGGGGCGGCACTATGGCTACACCTTC. Translating gives CASSFVTQRGRHYGYTF. This sequence joins TRBV5-1 and TRBJ1-2; D may be TRBD1 (6 bases). Trimming took off 2 bases at V and 3 bases at J, with 20 bases between the two ends. Germline CDR1 is SGHRS and CDR2 is YFSETQ. The CDR3 is made up of 17 amino acids.

This clone was counted between two and nine times. This chain's CDR3 is CASSFLGGNQPQHF. Here the CDR3 DNA reads TGTGCCAGCAGTTTTTTGGGGGGGAATCAGCCCCAGCATTTT. J is TRBJ1-5 and V is TRBV28; TRBD1 might be the D (5 bases). The CDR3 extends over 14 amino acids. Deletions cut 3 bases from V and 4 bases from J, with 10 bases between. Germline V gene lookup returns CDR1 MDHEN and CDR2 SYDVKM.

The chain employs TRBV19 and TRBJ1-1, with no clear D. CDR1 is LNHDA, CDR2 SQIVND, per germline (reference sequence). The CDR3 sequence is 13 residues long. The germline V and J ends were trimmed by 3 bases and 6 bases, with 11 bases remaining between them. This CDR3 is CASSIIGYAEAFF. In DNA, the CDR3 is TGTGCCAGTAGTATCATCGGGTACGCTGAAGCTTTCTTT.